The sequence of this T cell receptor (beta chain) was determined in a study of cytotoxic CD8 clonotypes in ibrutinib-treated CLL. Clones were sequenced by immunoSEQ multiplex PCR, and TCRdb holds only the in-frame ones, with some missing. This sample has about 92,000 clones, with approximately 77% found just once. The material sequenced was PBMCs, taken after 24 months of ibrutinib treatment. The TCR was taken from a human donor with chronic lymphocytic leukemia.

CDR3 loop: CASSLEALNEQFF. The CDR3, as DNA: TGCGCCAGCAGCTTGGAGGCGCTGAATGAGCAGTTCTTC. This sequence joins TRBV5-1 and TRBJ2-1; D remains ambiguous. This CDR3 contains 13 residues. The germline CDR1 and CDR2 sequences are SGHRS and YFSETQ. V lost 0 bases and J lost 7, with 8 bases in between. Using reference TRBV5-1 and TRBJ2-1 for the parts outside the CDR3, the full variable domain is KAGVTQTPRYLIKTRGQQVTLSCSPISGHRSVSWYQQTPGQGLQFLFEYFSETQRNKGNFPGRFSGRQFSNSRSEMNVSTLELGDSALYLCASSLEALNEQFFGPGTRLTVL.